These 30 T cell receptor beta chains originate from one sample sequenced in a study of blood T cell repertoires in COVID-19. Clones were sequenced by immunoSEQ multiplex PCR, and TCRdb holds only the in-frame ones, with some missing. The data show about 140,000 clones, more than 70% seen once. Source material: peripheral blood. These receptor sequences come from a woman aged 60-75 years with acute or convalescent COVID-19.

This clone was picked up a small number of times. J is TRBJ1-1 and V is TRBV12-3 or TRBV12-4; D ambiguous. The CDR3 is made up of 13 amino acids. V gave up 6 bases and J gave up 4 bases, with 12 bases separating them. The CDR3 loop is CASSLYYGTEAFF. The CDR3 coding sequence is TGTGCCAGCAGCCTCTATTACGGCACTGAAGCTTTCTTT.

The chain is built from TRBV11-2 and TRBJ2-2, with TRBD2 matching over 13 bases. This CDR3 contains 18 residues. CDR1 and CDR2 from the germline V gene are SGHAT and FQNNGV. With V trimmed by 4 bases and J by 4 bases, 9 bases remained unmatched. CDR3 sequence: CASSSGLAGASGTGELFF. The CDR3 region has the DNA TGTGCCAGCAGCTCCGGACTAGCGGGGGCCTCGGGCACCGGGGAGCTGTTTTTT.

The chain employs TRBV4-1 and TRBJ1-5; D is unclear. The CDR3 is 12 residues long. CDR1 and CDR2 (germline): MGHRA, YSYEKL. V gave up 3 bases and J gave up 6 bases, with 6 bases separating them. CDR3 region: CASSQGGQPQHF. The CDR3, as DNA: TGCGCCAGCAGCCAGGGAGGTCAGCCCCAGCATTTT.

The J gene is TRBJ1-2, the V gene TRBV19, with 9 positions matching TRBD1. The germline CDR1 and CDR2 sequences are LNHDA and SQIVND (reference sequence). The trim removed 7 bases at V and 8 bases at J, leaving 2 bases unmatched. This CDR3 contains 11 residues. The CDR3 DNA follows: TGTGCCAGTACCGACAGGGGGGGCTACACCTTC. Protein sequence: CASTDRGGYTF.

The chain employs TRBV20-1 and TRBJ2-5; the match to TRBD2 covers 7 bases. The V and J ends lost 3 bases and 5 bases, in that order; junction bases with no gene match: 12. Germline CDR1 is DFQATT and CDR2 is SNEGSKA (reference sequence). This CDR3 has 15 amino acids. For the CDR3, the DNA is TGCAGTGCTAGTCTGGATGGGGGGGGGATCGAGACCCAGTACTTC. It yields the protein CSASLDGGGIETQYF.

The CDR3 sequence is CASSEKRDRANYGYTF. DNA for the CDR3: TGTGCCAGCAGTGAAAAGAGGGACAGGGCGAACTATGGCTACACCTTC. V is TRBV6-1 and J is TRBJ1-2; 9 bases are a match to TRBD1. Germline values: CDR1 MNHNS, CDR2 SASEGT. The trim removed 2 bases at V and 2 bases at J, leaving 6 bases unmatched. This CDR3 has 16 amino acids.

V and J are TRBV14 and TRBJ1-5; no clear D gene. The CDR3 is 13 amino acids. Germline V gene lookup returns CDR1 SGHDN and CDR2 FVKESK. V lost 0 bases and J lost 3, with 3 bases in between. The CDR3 region is CASSQDYNQPQHF. CDR3 nucleotides: TGTGCCAGCAGCCAAGATTACAATCAGCCCCAGCATTTT. Full variable domain (remainder filled in from reference TRBV14 and TRBJ1-5): EAGVTQFPSHSVIEKGQTVTLRCDPISGHDNLYWYRRVMGKEIKFLLHFVKESKQDESGMPNNRFLAERTGGTYSTLKVQPAELEDSGVYFCASSQDYNQPQHFGDGTRLSIL.

This clone has just one count. V and J are TRBV5-1 and TRBJ1-2; D perhaps matches TRBD1 (6 bases). The CDR3 extends over 14 amino acids. Trimming left V 4 bases short and J 2 bases short, with 12 bases between. CDR1 and CDR2 (germline): SGHRS, YFSETQ. This chain's CDR3 is CASSPTGTNYGYTF. The CDR3 nucleotides read TGCGCCAGCAGCCCAACAGGGACCAACTATGGCTACACCTTC.

For this clone: Other DNA sequences in the sample encode the same CDR3. The chain joins TRBV5-1 to TRBJ1-1, with unresolved D. Germline-derived CDR1 and CDR2 are SGHRS and YFSETQ. The CDR3 totals 14 residues. Trimming stripped 0 bases from V and 1 base from J, with 7 bases between. The CDR3: CASSLGAGNTEAFF. The CDR3 DNA follows: TGCGCCAGCAGCTTGGGGGCGGGGAACACTGAAGCTTTCTTT. The full variable domain, rest sourced from reference TRBV5-1 and TRBJ1-1, is KAGVTQTPRYLIKTRGQQVTLSCSPISGHRSVSWYQQTPGQGLQFLFEYFSETQRNKGNFPGRFSGRQFSNSRSEMNVSTLELGDSALYLCASSLGAGNTEAFFGQGTRLTVV.

This chain uses TRBV7-6 with TRBJ2-5; 7 nucleotides align to TRBD1. This CDR3 spans 14 amino acids. Trimming removed 5 bases from V and 3 bases from J; junction bases left unmatched: 6. CDR1 SGHVS and CDR2 FNYEAQ come from the germline V gene. This chain's CDR3 is CASSLEQGKETQYF. For the CDR3, the DNA is TGTGCCAGCAGCCTCGAACAGGGGAAAGAGACCCAGTACTTC. Based on the CDR3 plus reference TRBV7-6 and TRBJ2-5, the full variable domain is GAGVSQSPRYKVTKRGQDVALRCDPISGHVSLYWYRQALGQGPEFLTYFNYEAQQDKSGLPNDRFSAERPEGSISTLTIQRTEQRDSAMYRCASSLEQGKETQYFGPGTRLLVL.

The chain recombines TRBV28 with TRBJ2-3; 8 positions match TRBD1. The CDR3 loop spans 14 amino acids. Unmatched junction bases numbered 3, after V lost 5 bases and J lost 2 bases. CDR1 MDHEN and CDR2 SYDVKM come from the germline V gene. This CDR3 reads CASSLTGVTDTQYF. The CDR3 DNA reads TGTGCCAGCAGTCTGACAGGGGTCACAGATACGCAGTATTTT.

This chain joins TRBV20-1 and TRBJ1-4; no firm D call. Germline-derived CDR1 and CDR2 are DFQATT and SNEGSKA (reference sequence). The CDR3 extends over 11 amino acids. The CDR3 loop reads CRGGSGEKLFF. The CDR3 DNA is TGCAGGGGAGGTAGCGGTGAAAAACTGTTTTTT.

This clone was counted between two and nine times. The chain employs TRBV19 and TRBJ2-2; 7 positions agree with TRBD2. Germline V gene sequence: CDR1 LNHDA, CDR2 SQIVND (reference sequence). The CDR3 length is 15 residues. The trim removed 4 bases at V and 1 base at J, leaving 3 bases unmatched. The CDR3, as DNA: TGTGCCAGTAGTACAAAGCGGGGGAACACCGGGGAGCTGTTTTTT. Protein sequence: CASSTKRGNTGELFF.

The CDR3 region is CATSRDLGGAYTDTQYF. CDR3 DNA sequence: TGTGCCACCAGCAGAGACCTGGGGGGAGCCTACACAGATACGCAGTATTTT. The rearrangement uses TRBV15 and TRBJ2-3; D possibly corresponds to TRBD2 (6 bases). V shed 0 bases and J shed 2 bases, with 15 bases lying between them. CDR1 and CDR2 (germline): LNHNV, YYDKDF (reference sequence). The CDR3 length is 17 residues.

The V and J genes are TRBV7-9 and TRBJ2-3, with D unclear. The germline V gene has CDR1 SEHNR and CDR2 FQNEAQ (reference sequence). The CDR3 runs 11 residues. CDR3 residues: CASSNTDTQYF. As DNA, the CDR3 is TGTGCGAGCTCTAACACAGATACGCAGTATTTT.

The genes are TRBV7-3 and TRBJ1-6, with TRBD1 identical over 10 bases. The length of the CDR3 is 15 residues. V shed 5 bases and J 12 bases; nucleotides not matched to a gene: 10. Germline values: CDR1 SGHTA, CDR2 FQGTGA. CDR3 sequence reads: CASSTRTGGTVPLHF. The CDR3, as DNA: TGTGCCAGCAGCACCCGGACAGGGGGTACGGTACCCCTCCACTTT.

The genes are TRBV11-2 and TRBJ2-7; no clear D gene. The CDR3 sequence is 13 residues long. Germline V lookup: CDR1 SGHAT, CDR2 FQNNGV. V was pared by 3 bases and J by 2 bases, with 8 bases between. The CDR3 DNA is TGTGCCAGCAGCTTGTTACAGACCTACGAGCAGTACTTC. Translated: CASSLLQTYEQYF.

The chain employs TRBV5-1 and TRBJ1-3, with 9 bases fitting TRBD1. This CDR3 comprises 16 residues. Germline V CDR1 and CDR2: SGHRS, YFSETQ. V was clipped by 4 bases and J by 3 bases; unmatched bases: 8. CDR3 residues: CASSTGQGGIGNTIYF. The CDR3 DNA is TGCGCCAGCAGCACGGGACAGGGCGGTATTGGAAACACCATATATTTT.

This sequence joins TRBV2 and TRBJ1-2, with TRBD1 identical over 7 bases. This CDR3 comprises 13 residues. Germline V gives CDR1 SNHLY, CDR2 FYNNEI. Trimming removed 7 bases from V and 8 bases from J; junction bases left unmatched: 10. This CDR3 is CASIPLQGYGYTF. For the CDR3, the DNA is TGTGCCAGCATACCTTTACAGGGGTACGGCTACACCTTC.

The chain uses TRBV7-2 and TRBJ1-3; D uncertain. Deletions cut 1 base from V and 2 bases from J, with 6 bases between. Germline V gene sequence: CDR1 SGHTA, CDR2 FQGNSA. The CDR3 has 14 residues. CDR3 DNA sequence: TGTGCCAGCAGCTTAGAGAGTACTGGAAACACCATATATTTT. Protein sequence: CASSLESTGNTIYF.

The genes are TRBV6-4 and TRBJ2-2; TRBD1 matches at 10 bases. This CDR3 region has 15 residues. In germline, CDR1 is MRHNA, CDR2 SNTAGT. The V and J ends lost 6 bases and 5 bases, in that order; junction bases with no gene match: 6. In nucleotides, the CDR3 is TGTGCCAGCAGGACGGACAGGGGGGATACCGGGGAGCTGTTTTTT. It translates to CASRTDRGDTGELFF.

The chain combines TRBV15 with TRBJ2-5; D is undetermined. The CDR3 length is 14 residues. V lost 3 bases and J 5 bases, leaving 13 bases between the germline ends. Looked up from germline, CDR1 is LNHNV and CDR2 is YYDKDF (reference sequence). The CDR3 DNA is TGTGCCACCAGCAGCTATTCGATGGGCGAGACCCAGTACTTC. It specifies CATSSYSMGETQYF.

This chain links TRBV28 with TRBJ1-3; possible D gene TRBD1, 5 bases. The CDR3 spans 15 residues. Trimming pared 4 bases from V and 4 bases from J, leaving 14 bases between. Germline CDR1 reads MDHEN; CDR2 reads SYDVKM. CDR3 DNA: TGTGCCAGCAGTTCACCCGGAGGGGCGGGAAACACCATATATTTT. This codes for CASSSPGGAGNTIYF.

Here the CDR3 reads CAIARGGGTDTQYF. CDR3 sequence (DNA): TGTGCCATCGCCCGAGGGGGGGGCACAGATACGCAGTATTTT. The V and J genes are TRBV10-3 and TRBJ2-3, with a possible D match to TRBD2 (7 bases). Germline V lookup: CDR1 ENHRY, CDR2 SYGVKD. The germline V and J ends were trimmed by 8 bases and 1 base, with 13 bases remaining between them. This CDR3 is built from 14 residues.

The table lists this clone with a count of one. This CDR3 reads CASSQDLFYGYTF. CDR3 in DNA: TGTGCCAGCAGCCAAGACCTCTTCTATGGCTACACCTTC. The chain recombines TRBV14 with TRBJ1-2; D is unclear. This CDR3 has 13 residues. Trimming cost V 0 bases and J 4 bases, with 6 bases left between them. Germline assignment: CDR1 SGHDN and CDR2 FVKESK.

This chain uses TRBV5-1 with TRBJ2-7; D is unclear. CDR1 and CDR2 (germline): SGHRS, YFSETQ. V gave up 1 base and J gave up 2 bases, with 13 bases separating them. CDR3 length: 15 amino acids. Written as DNA, the CDR3 is TGCGCCAGCAGCTTGTCAACACAGAGAGCCTACGAGCAGTACTTC. Translating gives CASSLSTQRAYEQYF.

The V gene is TRBV11-2, the J gene TRBJ2-3; 11 nucleotides line up with TRBD2. Germline V gives CDR1 SGHAT, CDR2 FQNNGV. The CDR3 loop spans 18 amino acids. With V trimmed by 4 bases and J by 0 bases, 9 bases remained unmatched. The CDR3 loop is CASSSIAGGLSSTDTQYF. CDR3 DNA sequence: TGTGCCAGCAGCTCCATAGCGGGGGGGCTTTCTAGCACAGATACGCAGTATTTT.

The CDR3 region has the DNA TGTGCCAGCAGCTTAGTAAGTGGGCGATTCAATCAGCCCCAGCATTTT. Protein: CASSLVSGRFNQPQHF. The chain links TRBV7-9 to TRBJ1-5; the D is unclear. The CDR3 contains 16 residues. Trimming stripped 1 base from V and 3 bases from J, with 13 bases between. Germline CDR1 SEHNR, CDR2 FQNEAQ (reference sequence).

This chain uses TRBV6-5 with TRBJ1-6; D is unclear. Germline CDR1 is MNHEY and CDR2 is SVGAGI. The CDR3 consists of 15 residues. V shed 0 bases and J shed 0 bases, with 3 bases lying between them. The CDR3 is CASSYSSSYNSPLHF. CDR3 bases: TGTGCCAGCAGTTACTCCAGCTCCTATAATTCACCCCTCCACTTT.

The V gene is TRBV5-4, the J gene TRBJ1-6, with D hard to call. The CDR3 extends over 15 amino acids. V was clipped by 4 bases and J by 8 bases, with 16 bases between them. Germline CDR1 and CDR2: SGHNT and YYREEE (reference sequence). CDR3 nucleotides: TGTGCCAGCAGCCCTCTGAGTGGGAGAGATTCACCCCTCCACTTT. It specifies CASSPLSGRDSPLHF.